This TCR beta chain was identified in a study of shared clonotypes between healthy human individuals. CDR3 length: 15 residues. CDR1 is SGDLS, CDR2 YYNGEE, per germline. The V end was cut by 3 bases, the J end by 0 bases, with 13 bases between. All donors qualified as healthy HIV-negative adults and had experienced no recent acute infections or vaccinations. Assay execution took place at the deep level. Original handling: In the immunoSEQ data, sequences were junction-only and lacked quality scores, so filtering differed. Profiling relied on immunoSEQ multiplex PCR, and the TCRdb table lists in-frame clones only, not all of them. V and J calls and clone size come straight from that table; D and trimming were deduced from the DNA. This table holds over 2 million clones, around 93% found once.

Sequencing input: naive CD4+ T cells from PBMCs. Subset reported: CD45RA+ positively selected. This chain uses TRBV9 with TRBJ2-7, with D perhaps TRBD1 (7 bases). The TCR originated in a man between 18 and 35 years old in good health. Some clones in this sample may be carry-over from other donors' samples. CDR3 protein: CASSAYRGGSYEQYF. The CDR3 bases are TGTGCCAGCAGCGCGTACAGGGGAGGCTCCTACGAGCAGTACTTC. Using reference TRBV9 and TRBJ2-7 for the parts outside the CDR3, the full variable domain is DSGVTQTPKHLITATGQRVTLRCSPRSGDLSVYWYQQSLDQGLQFLIQYYNGEERAKGNILERFSAQQFPDLHSELNLSSLELGDSALYFCASSAYRGGSYEQYFGPGTRLTVT.